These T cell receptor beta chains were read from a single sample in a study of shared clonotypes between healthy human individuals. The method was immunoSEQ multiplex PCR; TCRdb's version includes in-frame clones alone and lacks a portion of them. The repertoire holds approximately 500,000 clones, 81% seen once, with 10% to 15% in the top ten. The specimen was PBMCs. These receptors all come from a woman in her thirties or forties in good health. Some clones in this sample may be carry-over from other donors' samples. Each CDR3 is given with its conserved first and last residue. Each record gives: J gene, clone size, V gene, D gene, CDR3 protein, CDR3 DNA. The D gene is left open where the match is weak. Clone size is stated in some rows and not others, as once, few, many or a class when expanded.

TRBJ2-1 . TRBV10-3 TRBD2 CAISESSGQSFYNEQFF TGTGCCATCAGTGAGTCTAGCGGGCAGAGCTTTTACAATGAGCAGTTCTTC
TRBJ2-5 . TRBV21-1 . CASSKVLFQREPKWETQYF TGTGCCAGCAGCAAAGTTTTATTCCAGCGGGAGCCTAAGTGGGAGACCCAGTACTTC
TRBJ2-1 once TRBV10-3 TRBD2 CAISDGLAGAYNEQFF TGTGCCATCAGTGACGGACTAGCGGGTGCGTACAATGAGCAGTTCTTC
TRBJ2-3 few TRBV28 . CASSFTGSISTDTQYF TGTGCCAGCAGTTTTACAGGGAGCATTAGCACAGATACGCAGTATTTT
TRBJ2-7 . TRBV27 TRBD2 CASSSQGVAGVSEEQYF TGTGCCAGCAGTTCCCAGGGTGTTGCGGGAGTTTCGGAGGAGCAGTACTTC
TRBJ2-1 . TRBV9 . CASSVEIGPPLNEQFF TGTGCCAGCAGCGTAGAAATCGGGCCGCCCCTTAATGAGCAGTTCTTC
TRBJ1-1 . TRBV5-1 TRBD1 CASSGTGGNTEAFF TGCGCCAGCAGCGGGACAGGTGGGAACACTGAAGCTTTCTTT
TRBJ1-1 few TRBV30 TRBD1 CAWSEGGWNTEAFF TGTGCCTGGAGTGAAGGGGGCTGGAACACTGAAGCTTTCTTT
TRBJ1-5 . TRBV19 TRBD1 CASSEQGWPNQPQHF TGTGCCAGTAGTGAACAGGGGTGGCCCAATCAGCCCCAGCATTTT
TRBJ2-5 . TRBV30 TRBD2 CAWSVGLAGATQYF TGTGCCTGGAGTGTAGGACTAGCGGGAGCGACCCAGTACTTC
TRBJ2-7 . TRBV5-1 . CASREDLYEQYF TGCGCCAGCAGGGAGGACCTCTACGAGCAGTACTTC
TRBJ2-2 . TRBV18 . CATQGLNTGELFF TGTGCCACCCAGGGGCTGAACACCGGGGAGCTGTTTTTT
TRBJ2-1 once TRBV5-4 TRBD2 CASSPGLAGDVEQFF TGTGCCAGCAGCCCGGGACTAGCGGGAGATGTTGAGCAGTTCTTC
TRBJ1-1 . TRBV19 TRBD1 CASSGTGHTEAFF TGTGCCAGTAGTGGGACAGGGCATACTGAAGCTTTCTTT
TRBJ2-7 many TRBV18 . CASSPERFHEQYF TGTGCCAGCTCACCCGAGAGGTTCCACGAGCAGTACTTC
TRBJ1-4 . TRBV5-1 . CASSGGGEYEKLFF TGCGCCAGCAGTGGAGGGGGGGAGTATGAAAAACTGTTTTTT
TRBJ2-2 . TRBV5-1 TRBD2 CASSIGTSFPGGELFF TGCGCCAGCAGCATAGGGACTAGCTTTCCGGGCGGGGAGCTGTTTTTT
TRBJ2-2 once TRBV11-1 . CASSLRPGTGELFF TGTGCCAGCAGCTTACGCCCGGGGACCGGGGAGCTGTTTTTT
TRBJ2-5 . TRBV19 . CASSIDGRRETQYF TGTGCCAGTAGTATAGATGGTAGACGGGAGACCCAGTACTTC
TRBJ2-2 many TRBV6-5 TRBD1 CASSTGDAGELFF TGTGCCAGCAGCACAGGGGACGCCGGGGAGCTGTTTTTT
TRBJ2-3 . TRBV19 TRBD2 CASTLGPGRADTQYF TGTGCCAGTACCCTGGGCCCCGGGAGGGCAGATACGCAGTATTTT
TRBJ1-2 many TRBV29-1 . CSVGVSGDYGYTF TGCAGCGTGGGGGTTTCGGGCGACTATGGCTACACCTTC
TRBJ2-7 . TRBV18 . CASSPIEVYEQYF TGTGCCAGCTCACCCATCGAAGTTTACGAGCAGTACTTC